This T cell receptor beta chain appears in the sequencing data of a study of T cell repertoires in cytomegalovirus infection. At the level of the study: Shared public TCR beta signatures pointed to both CMV infection and a matching HLA type.

MiXCR, applied by TCRdb to the reads, yields one record per CDR3 protein. There are tens of thousands of distinct CDR3 sequences in the sample; over 3.5% occur only once, and under 25% lies in the top ten. The CDR3 has 14 amino acids. CDR1 is SGHNT and CDR2 is YYREEE in the germline V gene (reference sequence). Trimming took 5 bases from V and 5 from J; bases not matched to a gene: 9. Ten or more counts support this clonotype. The chain uses TRBV5-4 and TRBJ1-2; 7 positions match TRBD1. The sample comprised PBMCs. The sequence was collected from a human donor in good health (CMV status not recorded). Some clones in this sample may be carry-over from other donors' samples. DNA for the CDR3: TGTGCCAGCAGAAAAGGACAGGAGCTATATGGCTACACCTTC. Protein sequence: CASRKGQELYGYTF.